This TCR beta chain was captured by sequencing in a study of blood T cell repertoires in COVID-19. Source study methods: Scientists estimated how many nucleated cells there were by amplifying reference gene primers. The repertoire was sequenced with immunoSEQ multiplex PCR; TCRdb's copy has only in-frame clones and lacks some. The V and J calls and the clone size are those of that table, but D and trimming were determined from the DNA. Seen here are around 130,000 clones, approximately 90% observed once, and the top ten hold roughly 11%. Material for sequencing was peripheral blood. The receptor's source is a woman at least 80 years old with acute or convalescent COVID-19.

CDR3 sequence reads: CSGLTNGNEKLFF. CDR3 nucleotide sequence: TGCAGCGGGTTAACTAACGGGAATGAAAAACTGTTTTTT. The chain combines TRBV29-1 with TRBJ1-4; no clear D gene. Germline-derived CDR1 and CDR2 are SQVTM and ANQGSEA. Deletions cut 7 bases from V and 5 bases from J, with 14 bases between. The length of the CDR3 is 13 residues.